This TCR beta chain stems from a study of cytomegalovirus exposure and HLA in healthy donors. Study conclusions and caveats: Likely technical artifact: a cluster of highly shared sequence variants. When analyzed later, a missense DCLRE1C variant was found to be linked to TCR beta V- and J-gene trimming.

This CDR3 region has 14 residues. V lost 2 bases and J lost 7; bases outside the gene matches: 4. The germline gives CDR1 MNHEY, CDR2 SVGAGI. The PCR was carried out with 60 Vbeta primers and 13 Jbeta primers. Libraries were prepared by immunoSEQ multiplex PCR; TCRdb keeps only in-frame clonotypes and omits some of them. The sample holds about 120,000 clones, around 78% seen once. This clone was found a few times. Its antigen is undetermined. This sequence was found in a woman in her 30s in good health and CMV-seropositive. The chain recombines TRBV6-5 with TRBJ1-2; TRBD1 matches 10 bases. Sequenced: PBMCs. The chain's CDR3 is CASSYDRGQAGYTF. Here the CDR3 DNA reads TGTGCCAGCAGTTACGACAGGGGGCAGGCTGGCTACACCTTC.